What follows are 17 T cell receptor beta chains derived from one specimen sequenced in a study of shared clonotypes between healthy human individuals (dated by TCRdb to about 2020). Libraries were made using the immunoSEQ multiplex PCR assay. The table comes from immuneACCESS by way of TCRdb, which keeps in-frame sequences with V and J called. Part of the clones is missing from these tables; in studies checked, under half for an unresolved V gene and the rest for unknown reasons. The sample records about 2,500,000 clones, approximately 94% of which are singletons. In total, the top ten clones hold roughly 0.15% of the sample. Sequenced sample: naive CD4+ T cells sorted from blood. The cell subset or site label on this specimen signifies: CD45RA+ positively selected. Receptors were obtained from a man aged 18-30 years in good health.

The chain couples TRBV11-2 to TRBJ2-5; 9 nucleotides agree with TRBD1. The CDR3 covers 16 residues. The V and J ends lost 4 bases and 5 bases, in that order; junction bases with no gene match: 11. Germline V CDR1 and CDR2: SGHAT, FQNNGV. Here the CDR3 DNA reads TGTGCCAGCAGCTACGCCGGGACAGGGATTTCGGAGACCCAGTACTTC. Protein product: CASSYAGTGISETQYF.

The gene calls are TRBV5-1 and TRBJ2-1, with TRBD2 matching 7 bases. The V segment lost 3 bases and the J segment 2 bases; nucleotides outside the gene matches: 5. The CDR3 has 15 residues. CDR1 is SGHRS and CDR2 is YFSETQ in the germline V gene. CDR3 nucleotides: TGCGCCAGCAGCTCGACGACTAGCACCTACAATGAGCAGTTCTTC. Translation gives CASSSTTSTYNEQFF.

The gene calls are TRBV2 and TRBJ2-6; 11 bases agree with TRBD2. Germline values: CDR1 SNHLY, CDR2 FYNNEI. The junction had 3 bases not matched to a gene; V was cut back by 0 bases and J by 2 bases. The CDR3 has 18 residues. The CDR3 nucleotides are TGTGCCAGCAGTGAAGCGGTAGCGGGGGGGGCTGGGGCCAACGTCCTGACTTTC. Translated, it gives CASSEAVAGGAGANVLTF.

The chain carries TRBV21-1 and TRBJ1-5; the table's D call, TRBD1, was not checked against the DNA. TRBV21-1 is reported as a pseudogene. The CDR3 is 16 amino acids. CDR3: CASSKATGDSNQPQHF. The CDR3 nucleotides read TGTGCCAGCAGCAAAGCAACAGGGGATAGCAATCAGCCCCAGCATTTT.

The gene calls are TRBV5-4 and TRBJ2-1, with a possible D match to TRBD2 (5 bases). The V gene lost 6 bases and the J gene lost 2 bases, with 15 bases spanning the gap. This CDR3 contains 15 residues. Germline values: CDR1 SGHNT, CDR2 YYREEE (reference sequence). CDR3 coding DNA: TGTGCCAGCAACCCCTCAGGACTTCCCTACAATGAGCAGTTCTTC. It encodes CASNPSGLPYNEQFF. The full variable domain, its missing parts supplied by reference TRBV5-4 and TRBJ2-1, is ETGVTQSPTHLIKTRGQQVTLRCSSQSGHNTVSWYQQALGQGPQFIFQYYREEENGRGNFPPRFSGLQFPNYSSELNVNALELDDSALYLCASNPSGLPYNEQFFGPGTRLTVL.

V and J are TRBV6-1 and TRBJ1-5, with D uncertain. Germline assignment: CDR1 MNHNS and CDR2 SASEGT. This CDR3 spans 13 amino acids. V shed 8 bases and J shed 0 bases, with 8 bases lying between them. The CDR3 loop is CASGVFSNQPQHF. CDR3 nucleotides: TGTGCCAGCGGGGTCTTTAGCAATCAGCCCCAGCATTTT.

This rearrangement joins TRBV5-4 to TRBJ2-3, with TRBD2 matching 9 bases. The germline CDR1 and CDR2 sequences are SGHNT and YYREEE (reference sequence). The CDR3 is 16 residues long. The ends lost 2 bases at V and 5 bases at J; junction bases unmatched: 9. The CDR3 DNA is TGTGCCAGCAGCTTCATGGGCGGGGGGGCCGGAGATACGCAGTATTTT. Translated: CASSFMGGGAGDTQYF.

This chain connects TRBV27 to TRBJ1-6; 11 bases align to TRBD1. The germline CDR1 and CDR2 sequences are MNHEY and SMNVEV (reference sequence). This CDR3 comprises 15 residues. The junction had 3 bases not matched to a gene; V was cut back by 4 bases and J by 7 bases. The CDR3 reads CASSWGQGENSPLHF. In DNA, the CDR3 is TGTGCCAGCAGTTGGGGACAGGGGGAAAATTCACCCCTCCACTTT.

About this clone itself: This sample includes further DNA sequences coding for the same CDR3. The rearrangement joins TRBV7-3 to TRBJ1-5; D unclear. Trimming cost V 0 bases and J 6 bases, with 6 bases left between them. The CDR3 sequence is 13 residues long. CDR1 and CDR2 from the germline V gene are SGHTA and FQGTGA. The CDR3 here is CASSLTGSQPQHF. The CDR3 DNA sequence: TGTGCCAGCAGCTTAACGGGGTCTCAGCCCCAGCATTTT.

This chain connects TRBV19 to TRBJ2-1; unclear D gene. V dropped 6 bases and J dropped 0 bases, with 6 bases sitting between them. The CDR3 covers 13 residues. Germline CDR1 and CDR2: LNHDA and SQIVND (reference sequence). In nucleotides, the CDR3 is TGTGCCAGTAGAGATCTCTCCTACAATGAGCAGTTCTTC. Translated, it gives CASRDLSYNEQFF. Using reference TRBV19 and TRBJ2-1 for the parts outside the CDR3, the full variable domain is DGGITQSPKYLFRKEGQNVTLSCEQNLNHDAMYWYRQDPGQGLRLIYYSQIVNDFQKGDIAEGYSVSREKKESFPLTVTSAQKNPTAFYLCASRDLSYNEQFFGPGTRLTVL.

The V gene is TRBV2, the J gene TRBJ1-1; tentative D call: TRBD1 (5 bases). The CDR3 is 14 residues long. Trimming cost V 6 bases and J 0 bases, with 11 bases left between them. The germline V gene encodes CDR1 SNHLY and CDR2 FYNNEI. The CDR3 loop is CASREGPMNTEAFF. In DNA, the CDR3 is TGTGCCAGCAGAGAGGGACCGATGAACACTGAAGCTTTCTTT.

The genes are TRBV5-8 and TRBJ2-3; 7 positions match TRBD1. Germline values: CDR1 SGHTS, CDR2 YDEGEE. This CDR3 spans 14 amino acids. V dropped 9 bases and J dropped 3; count of bases not matched to a gene: 10. CDR3 bases: TGTGCCACCCGACAGGGATTGACGACAGATACGCAGTATTTT. Its protein is CATRQGLTTDTQYF.

V usage is TRBV5-4 and J usage is TRBJ2-2, with 14 positions matching TRBD2. There are 18 residues in the CDR3. Trimming cost V 4 bases and J 1 base; bases outside gene matches: 6. The germline V gene encodes CDR1 SGHNT and CDR2 YYREEE (reference sequence). The CDR3 DNA sequence: TGTGCCAGCAGCCCTCGGACTAGCGGGGGGCTGAACACCGGGGAGCTGTTTTTT. Amino acids: CASSPRTSGGLNTGELFF.

The chain employs TRBV28 and TRBJ1-5, with no clear D. Germline CDR1 MDHEN, CDR2 SYDVKM. With 2 bases removed from V and 0 bases from J, the gap between germline ends came to 8 bases. The CDR3 has 15 residues. This chain's CDR3 is CASSLPFYSNQPQHF. The CDR3 DNA sequence: TGTGCCAGCAGTTTACCGTTTTATAGCAATCAGCCCCAGCATTTT.

Only a few counts were recorded for this clone. The rearrangement joins TRBV19 to TRBJ1-4; D remains ambiguous. The CDR3 spans 13 residues. Deletions cut 3 bases from V and 6 bases from J, with 8 bases between. CDR1 is LNHDA, CDR2 SQIVND, per germline (reference sequence). The CDR3 sequence: CASSMGSHEKLFF. The CDR3 nucleotides read TGTGCCAGTAGTATGGGCAGTCATGAAAAACTGTTTTTT. The entire variable domain, with the rest obtained from reference TRBV19 and TRBJ1-4, is as follows: DGGITQSPKYLFRKEGQNVTLSCEQNLNHDAMYWYRQDPGQGLRLIYYSQIVNDFQKGDIAEGYSVSREKKESFPLTVTSAQKNPTAFYLCASSMGSHEKLFFGSGTQLSVL.

The chain joins TRBV30 to TRBJ2-5; D is unresolved. Germline assignment: CDR1 GTSNPN and CDR2 SVGIG (reference sequence). V gave up 4 bases and J gave up 3 bases, with 3 bases separating them. There are 10 residues in the CDR3. The CDR3, as DNA: TGTGCCTGGATGGAAGAGACCCAGTACTTC. Translating gives CAWMEETQYF. The variable domain in full, completed from reference TRBV30 and TRBJ2-5, reads SQTIHQWPATLVQPVGSPLSLECTVEGTSNPNLYWYRQAAGRGLQLLFYSVGIGQISSEVPQNLSASRPQDRQFILSSKKLLLSDSGFYLCAWMEETQYFGPGTRLLVL.

The chain combines TRBV5-4 with TRBJ2-5; no firm D call. CDR1 is SGHNT, CDR2 YYREEE, per germline (reference sequence). This CDR3 region has 16 residues. Trimming stripped 0 bases from V and 5 bases from J, with 17 bases between. The CDR3 is CASSLVGQAVRETQYF. DNA of the CDR3: TGTGCCAGCAGCTTGGTAGGGCAGGCAGTAAGGGAGACCCAGTACTTC.